This T cell receptor (beta chain) was recorded in a study of cytomegalovirus exposure and HLA in healthy donors. Study-wide results and limits: Three CMV-associated chains proved CMV antigen-specific in vitro.

Notes on this clone: Antigen: not known.

Looked up from germline, CDR1 is SGHRS and CDR2 is YFSETQ. Trimming cost V 5 bases and J 5 bases, with 22 bases left between them. The CDR3 runs 16 residues. The PCR had 60 Vbeta and 13 Jbeta primers. The method was immunoSEQ multiplex PCR; TCRdb's version includes in-frame clones alone and lacks a portion of them. This table has about 200,000 clones, 70% to 80% appearing once. The V call is TRBV5-1, the J call TRBJ2-5, with D maybe TRBD2 (6 bases). The clonotype was recovered from a man aged 30-40 years in good health and CMV-seronegative. Material: PBMCs. This CDR3 is CASSSSSGGVRETQYF. The CDR3 region has the DNA TGCGCCAGCAGTAGCTCCTCCGGAGGGGTGAGGGAGACCCAGTACTTC.